This TCR beta chain was captured by sequencing in a study of Graves' ophthalmopathy and Graves' hyperthyroidism. Study at large: The term stable hyperthyroidism indicated an absence of ophthalmopathy within 18 months of follow-up. Broader study findings: Sensitivity reached 85% to 90% and specificity about 76% for a 13-signature model separating ophthalmopathy from stable hyperthyroidism.

Excluded: other autoimmune disease, uncontrolled infection, pregnancy or lactation. The diagnosis combined clinical symptoms, thyroxine, TRAb, thyroid ultrasound and orbital computed tomography scans. Only a few counts were recorded for this clonotype. The antigen is not known. Trimming cost V 5 bases and J 2 bases, with 16 bases left between them. CDR1 is SEHNR, CDR2 FQNEAQ, per germline (reference sequence). This CDR3 spans 16 amino acids. Researchers took RNA transcripts and amplified TCR beta CDR3 regions from them. Amplification began with first-round RT-PCR using HTBI primers, then second-round multiplex PCR was performed. Each CDR3 protein is one row after TCRdb ran MiXCR on the multiplex PCR reads. The sample holds some 1.1 million distinct CDR3 sequences; around a third are singletons and the top ten take around 10%.

The sequence came from an adult man with Graves' hyperthyroidism. Source material: peripheral blood or thyroid tissue (not recorded which). This chain uses TRBV7-9 with TRBJ1-5; D uncertain. The CDR3 region is CASSAGLLGGNQPQHF. CDR3 nucleotide sequence: TGTGCCAGCAGCGCGGGCCTCCTTGGGGGCAATCAGCCCCAGCATTTT.